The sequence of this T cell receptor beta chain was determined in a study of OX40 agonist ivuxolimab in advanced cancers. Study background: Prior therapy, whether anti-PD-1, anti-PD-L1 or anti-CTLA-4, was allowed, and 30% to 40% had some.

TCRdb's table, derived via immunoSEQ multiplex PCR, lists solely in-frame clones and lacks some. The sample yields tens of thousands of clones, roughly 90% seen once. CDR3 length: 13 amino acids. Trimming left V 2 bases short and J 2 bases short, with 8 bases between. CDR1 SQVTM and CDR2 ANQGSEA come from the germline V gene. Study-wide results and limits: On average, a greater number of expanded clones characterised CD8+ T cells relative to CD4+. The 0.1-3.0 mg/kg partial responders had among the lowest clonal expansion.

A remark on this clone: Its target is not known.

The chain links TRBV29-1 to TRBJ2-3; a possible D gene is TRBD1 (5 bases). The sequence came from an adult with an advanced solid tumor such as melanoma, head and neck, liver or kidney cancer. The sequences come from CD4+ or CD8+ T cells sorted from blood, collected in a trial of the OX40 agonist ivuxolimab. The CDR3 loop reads CSVERTTTDTQYF. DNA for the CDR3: TGCAGCGTTGAAAGGACAACCACAGATACGCAGTATTTT.